What follows describes a single T cell receptor beta chain. V was trimmed by 5 bases and J by 6 bases, leaving 10 bases between them. The CDR3 contains 12 residues. The germline gives CDR1 MDHEN, CDR2 SYDVKM. The sample comes from a study of cytomegalovirus exposure and HLA in healthy donors. 60 Vbeta and 13 Jbeta primers were used in PCR. Libraries were prepared by immunoSEQ multiplex PCR; TCRdb keeps only in-frame clonotypes and omits some of them. The sample comprises about 150,000 clones, almost 80% of which are singletons, and 1.5% to 2% rests with the top ten. The clonotype was recovered from a woman in her twenties or thirties in good health and CMV-seronegative. The sequencing sample was made of PBMCs. V is TRBV28 and J is TRBJ1-2; D is possibly TRBD1 (5 bases). The CDR3 coding sequence is TGTGCCAGCAGTGTGCAGGGCCATGGCTACACCTTC. It specifies CASSVQGHGYTF.